Listed below are T cell receptor beta chains from one sample, sequenced in a study of stem cell transplantation in POMP-related autoinflammatory disease. Repertoires were generated with immunoSEQ multiplex PCR, while TCRdb's copy carries only in-frame clones and drops some. The table has some 70,000 clones, roughly 93% seen once. Sequences were derived from CD4+ T cells from PBMCs, sampled after stem cell transplantation. The source is a human patient with POMP-related autoinflammation and immune dysregulation (PRAID). A subset of T cells may come from the graft donor. CDR3s include the opening cysteine and the closing phenylalanine or tryptophan. Each record gives: clone size, V gene, J gene, D gene, CDR3 protein, CDR3 DNA. A D gene is named only where the DNA matches it firmly. Only part of the rows carry a size: once, few, many, or a class if the clone is expanded.

clone size: -; V gene: TRBV30; J gene: TRBJ1-1; D gene: -; CDR3 protein: CAWTRVRAQNTEAFF; CDR3 DNA: TGTGCCTGGACTAGGGTCCGGGCCCAGAACACTGAAGCTTTCTTT
clone size: -; V gene: TRBV19; J gene: TRBJ1-1; D gene: TRBD1; CDR3 protein: CASRGQGITEAFF; CDR3 DNA: TGTGCCAGTAGGGGACAGGGGATCACTGAAGCTTTCTTT
clone size: -; V gene: TRBV19; J gene: TRBJ2-1; D gene: TRBD2; CDR3 protein: CASSITGRVYNEQFF; CDR3 DNA: TGTGCCAGTAGTATTACGGGGAGGGTCTACAATGAGCAGTTCTTC
clone size: -; V gene: TRBV7-2; J gene: TRBJ2-1; D gene: TRBD2; CDR3 protein: CASSWTSGSWDEQFF; CDR3 DNA: TGTGCCAGCAGCTGGACTAGCGGGAGTTGGGATGAGCAGTTCTTC
clone size: -; V gene: TRBV6-5; J gene: TRBJ1-5; D gene: -; CDR3 protein: CASSLLGNSNQPQHF; CDR3 DNA: TGTGCCAGTAGCCTTCTGGGGAATAGCAATCAGCCCCAGCATTTT
clone size: -; V gene: TRBV30; J gene: TRBJ2-3; D gene: -; CDR3 protein: CAWSRQGWGDTDTQYF; CDR3 DNA: TGTGCCTGGAGTCGGCAGGGGTGGGGGGACACAGATACGCAGTATTTT
clone size: -; V gene: TRBV6-6; J gene: TRBJ2-1; D gene: TRBD2; CDR3 protein: CASSFHGRANNEQFF; CDR3 DNA: TGTGCCAGCAGTTTCCACGGGAGGGCCAACAATGAGCAGTTCTTC
clone size: -; V gene: TRBV5-4; J gene: TRBJ2-4; D gene: -; CDR3 protein: CASSSSTGWDIQYF; CDR3 DNA: TGTGCCAGCAGCTCATCGACAGGATGGGACATTCAGTACTTC
clone size: -; V gene: TRBV18; J gene: TRBJ1-4; D gene: -; CDR3 protein: CASSPQSGRGSEKLFF; CDR3 DNA: TGTGCCAGCTCACCACAATCCGGGAGGGGTTCTGAAAAACTGTTTTTT
clone size: few; V gene: TRBV9; J gene: TRBJ1-6; D gene: -; CDR3 protein: CASSVGTGGSPLHF; CDR3 DNA: TGTGCCAGCAGCGTAGGTACCGGGGGCTCACCCCTCCACTTT
clone size: -; V gene: TRBV9; J gene: TRBJ1-6; D gene: TRBD1; CDR3 protein: CASSVAGTGGSPLHF; CDR3 DNA: TGTGCCAGCAGCGTAGCCGGGACAGGGGGGTCACCCCTCCACTTT
clone size: -; V gene: TRBV18; J gene: TRBJ2-2; D gene: TRBD1; CDR3 protein: CASSRGTGGTGELFF; CDR3 DNA: TGTGCCAGCTCTCGCGGGACAGGGGGCACCGGGGAGCTGTTTTTT
clone size: few; V gene: TRBV5-6; J gene: TRBJ2-5; D gene: TRBD2; CDR3 protein: CASTLLAGGPMETQYF; CDR3 DNA: TGTGCCAGCACCCTACTAGCGGGGGGTCCTATGGAGACCCAGTACTTC
clone size: -; V gene: TRBV28; J gene: TRBJ1-1; D gene: -; CDR3 protein: CASSRGGNTEAFF; CDR3 DNA: TGTGCCAGCAGTCGGGGGGGAAACACTGAAGCTTTCTTT
clone size: -; V gene: TRBV28; J gene: TRBJ1-6; D gene: TRBD1; CDR3 protein: CASSFPSGTGNSPLHF; CDR3 DNA: TGTGCCAGCAGTTTTCCCTCCGGGACAGGGAATTCACCCCTCCACTTT
clone size: -; V gene: TRBV28; J gene: TRBJ2-1; D gene: -; CDR3 protein: CASSFSSSYNEQFF; CDR3 DNA: TGTGCCAGCAGTTTTTCCAGCTCCTACAATGAGCAGTTCTTC
clone size: -; V gene: TRBV5-1; J gene: TRBJ2-1; D gene: -; CDR3 protein: CASSLAAEANEQFF; CDR3 DNA: TGCGCCAGCAGCTTGGCGGCGGAGGCCAATGAGCAGTTCTTC
clone size: -; V gene: TRBV10-2; J gene: TRBJ1-2; D gene: -; CDR3 protein: CASRGGDYGYTF; CDR3 DNA: TGCGCCAGCAGAGGGGGTGACTATGGCTACACCTTC
clone size: -; V gene: TRBV3-1/TRBV3-2; J gene: TRBJ2-3; D gene: -; CDR3 protein: CASSHPSPGTQYF; CDR3 DNA: TGTGCCAGCAGCCATCCCTCCCCCGGGACGCAGTATTTT
clone size: -; V gene: TRBV7-3; J gene: TRBJ2-1; D gene: TRBD2; CDR3 protein: CASSTSSGVAYNEQFF; CDR3 DNA: TGTGCCAGCAGCACCTCTAGCGGGGTGGCCTACAATGAGCAGTTCTTC
clone size: -; V gene: TRBV2; J gene: TRBJ2-5; D gene: TRBD1; CDR3 protein: CASSEGGPGQDYF; CDR3 DNA: TGTGCCAGCAGTGAAGGAGGACCGGGACAGGATTACTTC
clone size: once; V gene: TRBV10-2; J gene: TRBJ2-7; D gene: -; CDR3 protein: CASSDRYREQYF; CDR3 DNA: TGCGCCAGCAGTGACCGATACAGGGAGCAGTACTTC
clone size: -; V gene: TRBV5-4; J gene: TRBJ2-3; D gene: TRBD2; CDR3 protein: CASSLRTSGGADTQYF; CDR3 DNA: TGTGCCAGCAGCTTACGGACTAGCGGGGGGGCAGATACGCAGTATTTT
clone size: -; V gene: TRBV9; J gene: TRBJ2-2; D gene: -; CDR3 protein: CASSPSPSGELFF; CDR3 DNA: TGTGCCAGCAGCCCCTCCCCTTCCGGGGAGCTGTTTTTT
clone size: -; V gene: TRBV2; J gene: TRBJ2-5; D gene: -; CDR3 protein: CASYRQFQETQYF; CDR3 DNA: TGTGCCAGCTACAGACAGTTCCAAGAGACCCAGTACTTC
clone size: -; V gene: TRBV5-1; J gene: TRBJ2-7; D gene: -; CDR3 protein: CASSLEGTPWDEQYF; CDR3 DNA: TGCGCCAGCAGCTTGGAGGGGACTCCCTGGGACGAGCAGTACTTC
clone size: few; V gene: TRBV6-5; J gene: TRBJ2-5; D gene: TRBD2; CDR3 protein: CASSYTSGGAYF; CDR3 DNA: TGTGCCAGCAGTTATACCAGCGGGGGGGCATACTTC
clone size: -; V gene: TRBV7-9; J gene: TRBJ2-1; D gene: TRBD2; CDR3 protein: CASSKGGTSINWEQFF; CDR3 DNA: TGTGCCAGCAGCAAGGGGGGGACTAGCATCAACTGGGAGCAGTTCTTC
clone size: -; V gene: TRBV27; J gene: TRBJ1-2; D gene: TRBD1; CDR3 protein: CASRRTGGHYGYTF; CDR3 DNA: TGTGCCAGCAGGCGTACAGGGGGCCACTATGGCTACACCTTC
clone size: -; V gene: TRBV24-1; J gene: TRBJ1-2; D gene: TRBD1; CDR3 protein: CATSGGLDYGYTF; CDR3 DNA: TGTGCCACCTCAGGGGGCTTAGACTATGGCTACACCTTC
clone size: -; V gene: TRBV5-1; J gene: TRBJ1-1; D gene: TRBD1; CDR3 protein: CASSWGQGQGTEAFF; CDR3 DNA: TGCGCCAGCAGCTGGGGACAGGGGCAGGGCACTGAAGCTTTCTTT
clone size: -; V gene: TRBV6-5; J gene: TRBJ2-4; D gene: TRBD2; CDR3 protein: CASTIGLVSGNIQYF; CDR3 DNA: TGTGCCAGCACCATAGGACTAGTTAGTGGAAACATTCAGTACTTC
clone size: -; V gene: TRBV6-2/TRBV6-3; J gene: TRBJ1-1; D gene: -; CDR3 protein: CASSYSSGQTEAFF; CDR3 DNA: TGTGCCAGCAGTTACTCGAGTGGACAGACTGAAGCTTTCTTT
clone size: -; V gene: TRBV7-2; J gene: TRBJ2-2; D gene: -; CDR3 protein: CASSLLGGDTGELFF; CDR3 DNA: TGTGCCAGCAGCTTATTGGGCGGGGACACCGGGGAGCTGTTTTTT
clone size: -; V gene: TRBV5-1; J gene: TRBJ2-5; D gene: TRBD2; CDR3 protein: CASSAGTSAQETQYF; CDR3 DNA: TGCGCCAGCAGCGCCGGGACTAGCGCCCAAGAGACCCAGTACTTC
clone size: -; V gene: TRBV24-1; J gene: TRBJ2-3; D gene: TRBD1; CDR3 protein: CATSDSTGTGGPDTQYF; CDR3 DNA: TGTGCCACCAGTGATTCCACCGGGACAGGGGGCCCAGATACGCAGTATTTT
clone size: once; V gene: TRBV27; J gene: TRBJ2-1; D gene: TRBD2; CDR3 protein: CASSPGTSGYNEQFF; CDR3 DNA: TGTGCCAGCAGTCCAGGGACTAGCGGATACAATGAGCAGTTCTTC
clone size: -; V gene: TRBV6-5; J gene: TRBJ1-1; D gene: TRBD1; CDR3 protein: CASRDRVNTEAFF; CDR3 DNA: TGTGCCAGCAGAGACAGGGTGAACACTGAAGCTTTCTTT
clone size: -; V gene: TRBV4-2; J gene: TRBJ1-2; D gene: -; CDR3 protein: CASSPTRQGKVYGYTF; CDR3 DNA: TGTGCCAGCAGCCCCACTAGACAAGGGAAGGTATATGGCTACACCTTC
clone size: -; V gene: TRBV5-1; J gene: TRBJ2-5; D gene: TRBD1; CDR3 protein: CASSWRQGSHETQYF; CDR3 DNA: TGCGCCAGCAGCTGGAGACAGGGGAGTCATGAGACCCAGTACTTC